This TCR beta chain was documented in a study of OX40 agonist ivuxolimab in advanced cancers. The overall study: Patients were dosed intravenously with ivuxolimab at 0.01 to 10 mg/kg every 2 weeks.

This clone was found once. The CDR3 covers 13 residues. The germline V gene encodes CDR1 LNHNV and CDR2 YYDKDF (reference sequence). V was pared by 4 bases and J by 7 bases, with 11 bases between. Sequenced by immunoSEQ multiplex PCR; TCRdb stores in-frame clones only, minus some. The sample records around 30,000 clones, roughly 90% being singletons. The chain couples TRBV15 to TRBJ2-1; TRBD2 is a possible D gene (6 bases). This TCR was recovered from an adult with an advanced solid tumor such as melanoma, head and neck, liver or kidney cancer. This sample comprised CD4+ or CD8+ T cells sorted from blood, obtained in a trial of the OX40 agonist ivuxolimab. CDR3 loop: CATSTGGGNEQFF. The DNA of the CDR3 is TGTGCCACCAGCACCGGGGGTGGTAATGAGCAGTTCTTC.